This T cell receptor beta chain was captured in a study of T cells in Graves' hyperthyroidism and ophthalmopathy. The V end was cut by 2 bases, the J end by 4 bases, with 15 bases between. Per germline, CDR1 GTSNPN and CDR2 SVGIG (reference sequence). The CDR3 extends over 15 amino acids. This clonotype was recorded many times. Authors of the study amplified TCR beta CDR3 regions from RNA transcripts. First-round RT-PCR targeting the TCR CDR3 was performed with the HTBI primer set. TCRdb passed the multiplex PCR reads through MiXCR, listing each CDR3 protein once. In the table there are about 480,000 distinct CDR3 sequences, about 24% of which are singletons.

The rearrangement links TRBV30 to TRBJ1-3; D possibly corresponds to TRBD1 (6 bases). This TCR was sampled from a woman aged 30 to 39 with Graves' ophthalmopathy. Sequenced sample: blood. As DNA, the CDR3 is TGTGCCTGGAGTTCCATAGACAGGAGAGGAAACACCATATATTTT. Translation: CAWSSIDRRGNTIYF.